This TCR beta chain was identified during a study of T cell clonotyping in hematopoietic cell transplantation. Study-wide points: Pathologically expanded recipient clonotypes increased progressively from day 30 to day 180 as diversity fell. At the given depth, recipient repertoires were over 95% de novo clonotypes. Higher Inverse Simpson Index values in graft donor and pretransplant recipient predicted broader posttransplant TCR diversity.

Specified time point: recipient sample about 28 days before transplant, after cytoreduction. The CDR3 is made up of 12 amino acids. With 2 bases removed from V and 9 bases from J, the gap between germline ends came to 9 bases. Germline V CDR1 and CDR2: SGHDT, YYEEEE. Assay: immunoSEQ multiplex PCR; the TCRdb copy retains only in-frame clones and omits some. The table records some 14,000 clones, approximately 83% of them present only once. Notes on this clone: Its antigen is still unknown.

This sequence was found in a man between 60 and 75 years old with acute myeloid leukemia. Some clones in this sample may be carry-over from other donors' samples. V gene TRBV5-6 combines with J gene TRBJ2-1; no firm D call. The specimen comprised peripheral blood mononuclear cells, sampled before stem cell transplant. The DNA of the CDR3 is TGTGCCAGCAGCTTTCTTGCTTTTGAGCAGTTCTTC. It encodes CASSFLAFEQFF.